Listed here are 8 T cell receptor beta chains from one sample, sequenced in a study of Graves' ophthalmopathy and Graves' hyperthyroidism. Amplified TCR beta CDR3 regions were obtained using RNA transcripts as template. First-round RT-PCR with HTBI primers preceded a second-round multiplex PCR. TCRdb analysed the multiplex PCR reads with MiXCR anew, one entry per CDR3 protein. The data contain hundreds of thousands of distinct CDR3 sequences, 40% to 50% of them singletons. Material: peripheral blood. These TCRs come from an adult man with Graves' ophthalmopathy.

The chain links TRBV7-2 to TRBJ1-3; D may be TRBD1 (5 bases). The V gene's germline CDR1 is SGHTA and CDR2 FQGNSA. V lost 1 base and J lost 4, with 8 bases in between. The CDR3 is made up of 14 amino acids. CDR3 coding DNA: TGTGCCAGCAGCTTAGGGGGGTACGGAAACACCATATATTTT. Amino acid sequence: CASSLGGYGNTIYF.

The J gene is TRBJ2-1, the V gene TRBV10-1; D is perhaps TRBD2 (6 bases). The CDR3 length is 13 residues. Trimming took off 7 bases at V and 3 bases at J, with 10 bases between the two ends. Germline values: CDR1 WNHNN, CDR2 SYGVQD (reference sequence). The CDR3: CASTSALYNEQFF. The CDR3 DNA is TGCGCCAGCACTAGCGCGCTCTACAATGAGCAGTTCTTC.

Only one count was recorded for this clonotype. This chain joins TRBV24-1 and TRBJ2-3, with D possibly TRBD2 on 6 matching bases. In germline, CDR1 is KGHDR, CDR2 SFDVKD. Trimming cost V 0 bases and J 6 bases, with 12 bases left between them. The CDR3 runs to 15 residues. CDR3 in amino acids: CATSDLPLAADTQYF. The CDR3, as DNA: TGTGCCACCAGTGATTTGCCACTAGCAGCGGATACGCAGTATTTT.

The V call is TRBV2, the J call TRBJ2-7, with D perhaps matching TRBD1 (6 bases). The CDR3 runs to 13 residues. V was trimmed by 5 bases and J by 3 bases, leaving 11 bases between them. Looked up from germline, CDR1 is SNHLY and CDR2 is FYNNEI. CDR3 in DNA: TGTGCCAGCAGTCTGGGACATTTCTACGAGCAGTACTTC. Its protein is CASSLGHFYEQYF.

This clonotype was observed a few times. The chain employs TRBV5-8 and TRBJ1-5, with no clear D. The length of the CDR3 is 15 residues. Germline lookup yields CDR1 SGHTS and CDR2 YDEGEE. V was clipped by 0 bases and J by 3 bases, with 10 bases between them. The CDR3 nucleotides are TGTGCCAGCAGCTTGGCCGTCGGTTTCAATCAGCCCCAGCATTTT. Its translation is CASSLAVGFNQPQHF.

This clonotype was found a few times. This chain links TRBV20-1 with TRBJ1-5; D unresolved. Between the trimmed V and J ends, which lost 5 bases and 6 bases, there was a span of 14 bases. This CDR3 comprises 13 residues. Germline V lookup: CDR1 DFQATT, CDR2 SNEGSKA (reference sequence). The CDR3 is CSALIPGSQPQHF. The CDR3 DNA sequence: TGCAGTGCTCTCATCCCGGGAAGTCAGCCCCAGCATTTT.

The V and J genes are TRBV15 and TRBJ1-5, with 7 bases aligning to TRBD2. The end of the DNA is better explained by TRBJ2-3, so the J call may be wrong. The germline V gene encodes CDR1 LNHNV and CDR2 YYDKDF (reference sequence). The CDR3 is made up of 15 amino acids. CDR3 coding DNA: TGTGCCACCAGCGGTAAGGGAGGGAGCCCAGATACGCAGTATTTT. Protein sequence: CATSGKGGSPDTQYF.

This clonotype was counted only a few times. V is TRBV13 and J is TRBJ2-5; TRBD2 might be the D (5 bases). Germline CDR1 reads PRHDT; CDR2 reads FYEKMQ (reference sequence). The CDR3 spans 14 residues. Between the trimmed V and J ends, which lost 6 bases and 1 base, there was a span of 12 bases. The CDR3 DNA is TGTGCCAGCAGAACAGTGGGGAGCCAAGAGACCCAGTACTTC. It codes for CASRTVGSQETQYF. Variable domain in full (rest from reference TRBV13 and TRBJ2-5): AAGVIQSPRHLIKEKRETATLKCYPIPRHDTVYWYQQGPGQDPQFLISFYEKMQSDKGSIPDRFSAQQFSDYHSELNMSSLELGDSALYFCASRTVGSQETQYFGPGTRLLVL.